This T cell receptor (beta chain) was identified in a study of blood T cell repertoires in COVID-19. Background on the study: Researchers got acute and convalescent COVID-19 samples from the United States, Italy and Spain. PBMCs, B-cell-depleted T cells, or T cells provided the cDNA or gDNA that made up the material.

About this clone: One end of the junction does not line up with germline, which may come from a read error.

Libraries were prepared by immunoSEQ multiplex PCR; TCRdb keeps only in-frame clonotypes and omits some of them. There are around 140,000 clones in the sample; about 87% occur only once, and about 10% lies in the top ten. Sample: peripheral blood. The clonotype originates from a man between 60 and 75 years old with active or convalescent COVID-19.

CDR3 bases: TGTGCCAGCAGTCGAACGGGACTAGCGGGCTCCGACAATGAGCAGTTCTTC. This gives the protein CASSRTGLAGSDNEQFF. V is TRBV6-6 and J is TRBJ2-1; 12 positions match TRBD2. The CDR3 is 17 residues long. Per the germline V gene, CDR1 is MNHNY and CDR2 is SVGAGI (reference sequence).